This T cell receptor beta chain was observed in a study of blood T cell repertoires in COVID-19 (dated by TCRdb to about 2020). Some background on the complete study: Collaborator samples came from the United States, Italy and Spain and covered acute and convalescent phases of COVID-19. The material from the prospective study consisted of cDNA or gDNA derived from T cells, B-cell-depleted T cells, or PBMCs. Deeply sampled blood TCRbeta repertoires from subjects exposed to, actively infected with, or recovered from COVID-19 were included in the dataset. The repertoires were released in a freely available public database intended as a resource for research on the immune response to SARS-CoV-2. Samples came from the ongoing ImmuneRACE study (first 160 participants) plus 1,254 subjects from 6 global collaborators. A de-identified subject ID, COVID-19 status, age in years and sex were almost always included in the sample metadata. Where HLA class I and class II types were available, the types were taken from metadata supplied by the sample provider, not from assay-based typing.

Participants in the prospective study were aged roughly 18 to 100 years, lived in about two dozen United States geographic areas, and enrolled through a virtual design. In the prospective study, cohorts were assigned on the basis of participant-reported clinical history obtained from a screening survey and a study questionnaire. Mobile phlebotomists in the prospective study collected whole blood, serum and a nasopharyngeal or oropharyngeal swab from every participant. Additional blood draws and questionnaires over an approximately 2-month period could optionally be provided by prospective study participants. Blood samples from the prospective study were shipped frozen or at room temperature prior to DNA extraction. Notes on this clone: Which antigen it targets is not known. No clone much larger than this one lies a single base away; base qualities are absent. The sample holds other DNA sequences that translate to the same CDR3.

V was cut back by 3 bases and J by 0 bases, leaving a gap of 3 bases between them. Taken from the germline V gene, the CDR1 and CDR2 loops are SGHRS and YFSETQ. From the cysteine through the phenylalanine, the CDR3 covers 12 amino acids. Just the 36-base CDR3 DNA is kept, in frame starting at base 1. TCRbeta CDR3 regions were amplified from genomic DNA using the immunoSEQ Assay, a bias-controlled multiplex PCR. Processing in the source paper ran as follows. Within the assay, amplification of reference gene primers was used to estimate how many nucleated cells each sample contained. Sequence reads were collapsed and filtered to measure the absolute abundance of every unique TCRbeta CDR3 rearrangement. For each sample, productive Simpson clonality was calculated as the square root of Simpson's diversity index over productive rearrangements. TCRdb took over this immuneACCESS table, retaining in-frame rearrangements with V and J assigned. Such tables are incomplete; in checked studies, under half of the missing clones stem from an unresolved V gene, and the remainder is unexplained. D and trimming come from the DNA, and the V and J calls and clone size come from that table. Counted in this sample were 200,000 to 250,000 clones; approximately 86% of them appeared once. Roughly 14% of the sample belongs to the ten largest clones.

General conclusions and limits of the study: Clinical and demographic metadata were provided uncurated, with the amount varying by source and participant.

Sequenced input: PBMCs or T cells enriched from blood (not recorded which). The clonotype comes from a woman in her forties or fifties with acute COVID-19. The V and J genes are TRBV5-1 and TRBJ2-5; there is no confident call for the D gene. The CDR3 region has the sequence CASSSNQETQYF. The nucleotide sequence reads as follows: TGCGCCAGCAGCTCCAACCAAGAGACCCAGTACTTC.